Sequencing of this T cell receptor (beta chain) was carried out in a study of cytomegalovirus exposure and HLA in healthy donors. Study-level results: Trimming of TCR beta V- and J-genes showed a link, identified in a later analysis, to a missense DCLRE1C variant. Using a false discovery rate of 0.05, a later analysis showed that some 16,000 TCR beta sequences were associated with HLA alleles. Some TCR beta chains (roughly 160 of them) were listed as cytomegalovirus-associated.

The CDR3 has 14 residues. V lost 6 bases and J lost 2, with 8 bases in between. Amplification used 60 Vbeta primers and 13 Jbeta primers. The table came from immunoSEQ multiplex PCR; TCRdb's copy has only in-frame clones and leaves some out. The table has fewer than 200,000 clones, 70% to 80% seen once. This clone is a singleton in its sample. The antigen is undetermined. The receptor was derived from a female donor in good health and CMV-seronegative. The sample was PBMCs. The rearrangement uses TRBV23-1 and TRBJ2-6, with D possibly being TRBD2 (6 bases). TRBV23-1 is assigned to the ORF class and has an uncertain function. This CDR3 reads CASRGRTGANVLTF. CDR3 bases: TGCGCCAGCAGAGGGAGGACTGGGGCCAACGTCCTGACTTTC.